This T cell receptor beta chain originates from a study of T cell repertoires in cytomegalovirus infection. TCRdb reprocessed the reads with MiXCR, giving one entry per CDR3 protein. The data show around 770,000 distinct CDR3 sequences, 29% seen once. V was trimmed by 5 bases and J by 2 bases, leaving 18 bases between them. Germline loops: CDR1 SQVTM, CDR2 ANQGSEA. The CDR3 consists of 15 residues. To note about this clonotype: Its specificity is not known.

This clonotype was obtained from a human donor in good health (CMV status not recorded). Some clones in this sample may be carry-over from other donors' samples. Sequenced material: cultured CD8+ T cells from PBMCs, taken from culture after CMV antigen stimulation. V usage is TRBV29-1 and J usage is TRBJ1-2; D gene ambiguous. CDR3 sequence (DNA): TGCAGCGTTTTCCGACGCGGGGAACTAAACTATGGCTACACCTTC. Translation gives CSVFRRGELNYGYTF. Drawing the rest from reference TRBV29-1 and TRBJ1-2, the complete variable domain is SAVISQKPSRDICQRGTSLTIQCQVDSQVTMMFWYRQQPGQSLTLIATANQGSEATYESGFVIDKFPISRPNLTFSTLTVSNMSPEDSSIYLCSVFRRGELNYGYTFGSGTRLTVV.